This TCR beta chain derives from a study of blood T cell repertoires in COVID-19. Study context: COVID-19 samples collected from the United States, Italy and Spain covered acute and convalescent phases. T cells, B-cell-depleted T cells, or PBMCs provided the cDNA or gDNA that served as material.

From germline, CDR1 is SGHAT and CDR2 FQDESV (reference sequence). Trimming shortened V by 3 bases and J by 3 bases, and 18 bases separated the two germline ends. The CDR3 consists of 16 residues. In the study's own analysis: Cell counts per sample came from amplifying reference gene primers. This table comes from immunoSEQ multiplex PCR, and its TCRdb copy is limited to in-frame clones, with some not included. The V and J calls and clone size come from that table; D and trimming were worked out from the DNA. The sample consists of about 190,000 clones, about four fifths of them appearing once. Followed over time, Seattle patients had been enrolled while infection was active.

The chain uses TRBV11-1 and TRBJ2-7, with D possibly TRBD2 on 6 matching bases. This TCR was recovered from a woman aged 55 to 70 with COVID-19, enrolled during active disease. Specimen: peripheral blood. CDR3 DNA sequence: TGTGCCAGCAGCTTGGGAAGCGCGGGAAGTTACTACGAGCAGTACGTC. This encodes CASSLGSAGSYYEQYV.